Reported below is one T cell receptor beta chain. Produced via immunoSEQ multiplex PCR; TCRdb's table is partial and in-frame only. Of some 150,000 clones listed, 80% to 95% were seen once; the top ten hold 3.2%. The CDR3 has 14 amino acids. The trim removed 5 bases at V and 7 bases at J, leaving 2 bases unmatched. Germline lookup yields CDR1 LGHDT and CDR2 YNNKEL (reference sequence). The data stem from a study of control samples from healthy donors and cancer patients. The sample consisted of blood. The rearrangement joins TRBV3-1 (or the pseudogene TRBV3-2) to TRBJ1-6; 10 positions match TRBD1. This receptor was taken from a man aged 25 to 45 in good health. The CDR3, as DNA: TGTGCCAGCAGCGGGGGACAGGGGAATTCACCCCTCCACTTT. Translating it yields CASSGGQGNSPLHF.